The 24 T cell receptor beta chains listed next were all sequenced from one sample in a study of cytomegalovirus exposure and HLA in healthy donors. It was with 60 Vbeta and 13 Jbeta primers that the PCR ran. Produced via immunoSEQ multiplex PCR; TCRdb's table is partial and in-frame only. The table includes about 94,000 clones, approximately 77% detected once. Sequencing used PBMCs. The origin of the receptors is a human donor in good health.

The chain employs TRBV28 and TRBJ2-4, with D tentatively TRBD1 (7 bases). The CDR3 contains 18 residues. V gave up 3 bases and J gave up 1 base, with 19 bases separating them. Germline-derived CDR1 and CDR2 are MDHEN and SYDVKM. CDR3: CASSFSNWAGGAKNIQYF. CDR3 DNA sequence: TGTGCCAGCAGTTTCTCAAATTGGGCAGGGGGGGCCAAAAACATTCAGTACTTC.

J is TRBJ2-6 and V is TRBV9; 10 nucleotides match TRBD2. Germline trimming cut 5 bases from V and 0 bases from J; bases unmatched to any gene: 11. The CDR3 totals 19 residues. The germline CDR1 and CDR2 sequences are SGDLS and YYNGEE. The CDR3 sequence: CASRPSGSGGISGANVLTF. DNA for the CDR3: TGTGCCAGCAGGCCTAGCGGGAGCGGGGGGATCTCTGGGGCCAACGTCCTGACTTTC.

The rearrangement uses TRBV30 and TRBJ2-2, with TRBD2 identical over 8 bases. Unmatched junction bases numbered 10, after V lost 4 bases and J lost 6 bases. This CDR3 comprises 15 residues. Germline V lookup: CDR1 GTSNPN, CDR2 SVGIG (reference sequence). The CDR3 DNA sequence: TGTGCCTGGATTAGCGGGGCGGGGGCCTCCGGGGAGCTGTTTTTT. Translated: CAWISGAGASGELFF.

The chain employs TRBV2 and TRBJ2-5; tentatively, D is TRBD1 (5 bases). The germline V and J ends were trimmed by 0 bases and 0 bases, with 8 bases remaining between them. CDR3 length: 15 amino acids. Germline CDR1 is SNHLY and CDR2 is FYNNEI. CDR3 DNA sequence: TGTGCCAGCAGTGAAGCGGGGCGGTACCAAGAGACCCAGTACTTC. Translated, it gives CASSEAGRYQETQYF.

The chain joins TRBV7-2 to TRBJ1-2, with TRBD1 matching over 8 bases. After removal of 2 bases from V and 12 bases from J, the junction contained 11 bases not matched to a gene. Germline lookup yields CDR1 SGHTA and CDR2 FQGNSA. This CDR3 comprises 14 residues. CDR3 sequence (DNA): TGTGCCAGCAGCTTATCCCAGGGGGCGCAGGGCCACACCTTC. It translates to CASSLSQGAQGHTF.

This chain links TRBV6-5 with TRBJ1-1, with a possible D match to TRBD1 (5 bases). There are 16 residues in the CDR3. Germline CDR1 is MNHEY and CDR2 is SVGAGI. Trimming removed 0 bases at V and 6 bases at J, with 17 bases between. In DNA form, the CDR3 reads TGTGCCAGCAGTTACTCGAGTGGGGGAGGGTTACCTGAAGCTTTCTTT. This codes for CASSYSSGGGLPEAFF.

This clone was counted a few times. The chain joins TRBV29-1 to TRBJ2-5; a possible D gene is TRBD2 (6 bases). CDR3 length: 12 amino acids. V was clipped by 7 bases and J by 4 bases, with 13 bases between them. Germline V gene sequence: CDR1 SQVTM, CDR2 ANQGSEA. In nucleotides, the CDR3 is TGCAGCGCTATGGAGGGACGAGAGACCCAGTACTTC. Protein sequence: CSAMEGRETQYF.

The V call is TRBV29-1, the J call TRBJ2-3, with 8 bases matching TRBD2. J lost 0 bases, V lost 7 bases, and 9 bases had no gene match. The germline V gene encodes CDR1 SQVTM and CDR2 ANQGSEA. The CDR3 sequence is 15 residues long. CDR3 sequence: CSGTIGLASTDTQYF. CDR3 DNA: TGCAGCGGCACGATCGGACTAGCCAGCACAGATACGCAGTATTTT.

The chain couples TRBV6-4 to TRBJ1-3; 8 bases line up with TRBD1. This CDR3 has 15 amino acids. V gave up 6 bases and J gave up 0 bases; unmatched junction bases: 4. Germline V gives CDR1 MRHNA, CDR2 SNTAGT. The CDR3 sequence: CASSMTGDSGNTIYF. Written as DNA, the CDR3 is TGTGCCAGCAGCATGACAGGGGACTCTGGAAACACCATATATTTT.

The chain has TRBV14 and TRBJ1-6; 7 positions agree with TRBD1. The CDR3 covers 15 residues. Germline V gives CDR1 SGHDN, CDR2 FVKESK. V lost 1 base and J lost 5; bases outside the gene matches: 2. The CDR3, as DNA: TGTGCCAGCAGCCAAGCCAGGGGGAATAATTCACCCCTCCACTTT. Translating gives CASSQARGNNSPLHF.

The chain links TRBV7-2 to TRBJ2-3, with 9 positions matching TRBD1. CDR1 and CDR2 from the germline V gene are SGHTA and FQGNSA. This CDR3 comprises 16 residues. V shed 3 bases, J shed 2 bases, and the junction held 6 bases outside the gene matches. The CDR3 DNA reads TGTGCCAGCAGCTTGATGGGGACAGGGAACACAGATACGCAGTATTTT. Amino acids: CASSLMGTGNTDTQYF.

The genes are TRBV5-5 and TRBJ1-5; D possibly corresponds to TRBD1 (5 bases). CDR3 size: 14 residues. V was clipped by 5 bases and J by 6 bases, with 15 bases between them. Germline V gene data show CDR1 as SGHKS and CDR2 as YYEKEE (reference sequence). For the CDR3, the DNA is TGTGCCAGCAGGCGGGACCCCCTGGGTCAGCCCCAGCATTTT. Encoded protein: CASRRDPLGQPQHF.

This clone was recorded only once. This rearrangement joins TRBV25-1 to TRBJ2-1; 8 nucleotides line up with TRBD2. Germline assignment: CDR1 MGHDK and CDR2 SYGVNS. There are 15 residues in the CDR3. Trimming cost V 6 bases and J 0 bases; bases outside gene matches: 4. CDR3 amino acids: CASRSGGHSYNEQFF. The CDR3 DNA sequence: TGTGCCAGCAGAAGCGGGGGTCACTCCTACAATGAGCAGTTCTTC.

The chain links TRBV5-1 to TRBJ1-2; weak D call: TRBD1 (5 bases). Germline V gene data show CDR1 as SGHRS and CDR2 as YFSETQ. CDR3 length: 14 amino acids. With 7 bases removed from V and 0 bases from J, the gap between germline ends came to 13 bases. The CDR3 region has the DNA TGCGCCAGCGGTCTCGGGACTACTAACTATGGCTACACCTTC. Translating gives CASGLGTTNYGYTF. The full variable domain, with the rest looked up from reference TRBV5-1 and TRBJ1-2, is KAGVTQTPRYLIKTRGQQVTLSCSPISGHRSVSWYQQTPGQGLQFLFEYFSETQRNKGNFPGRFSGRQFSNSRSEMNVSTLELGDSALYLCASGLGTTNYGYTFGSGTRLTVV.

In its sample, this clone was seen a few times. The chain couples TRBV4-2 to TRBJ2-2, with 8 nucleotides matching TRBD1. Looked up from germline, CDR1 is LGHNA and CDR2 is YNFKEQ. Trimming at V came to 6 bases and at J to 6 bases, leaving 9 bases not matched to a gene. The CDR3 sequence is 15 residues long. Here the CDR3 DNA reads TGTGCCAGCAGGCCACATACAGGGGGACCCGGGGAGCTGTTTTTT. Translated, it gives CASRPHTGGPGELFF.

The chain uses TRBV27 and TRBJ2-7; weak D call: TRBD1 (5 bases). The CDR3 has 15 residues. The germline V gene has CDR1 MNHEY and CDR2 SMNVEV (reference sequence). The V gene lost 6 bases and the J gene lost 0 bases, with 15 bases spanning the gap. This CDR3 is CASRRVTGDSYEQYF. The CDR3 DNA sequence: TGTGCCAGCAGAAGAGTTACAGGTGACTCCTACGAGCAGTACTTC.

The rearrangement links TRBV4-3 to TRBJ2-5; TRBD2 might be the D (5 bases). The germline V and J ends were trimmed by 2 bases and 3 bases, with 7 bases remaining between them. This CDR3 is 13 amino acids long. The germline gives CDR1 LGHNA, CDR2 YSLEER. The CDR3 reads CASSQLREETQYF. The CDR3 DNA is TGCGCCAGCAGCCAATTGCGGGAAGAGACCCAGTACTTC.

The chain employs TRBV7-9 and TRBJ2-4, with TRBD2 as a possible D gene (5 bases). V was trimmed by 1 base and J by 6 bases, leaving 7 bases between them. This CDR3 has 13 residues. In germline, CDR1 is SEHNR, CDR2 FQNEAQ (reference sequence). CDR3 nucleotide sequence: TGTGCCAGCAGCTTAGTACTAGGAAACATTCAGTACTTC. Protein product: CASSLVLGNIQYF. The full variable domain, its missing parts supplied by reference TRBV7-9 and TRBJ2-4, is DTGVSQNPRHKITKRGQNVTFRCDPISEHNRLYWYRQTLGQGPEFLTYFQNEAQLEKSRLLSDRFSAERPKGSFSTLEIQRTEQGDSAMYLCASSLVLGNIQYFGAGTRLSVL.

The V call is TRBV9, the J call TRBJ2-5; D is unresolved. The CDR3 sequence is 14 residues long. CDR1 SGDLS and CDR2 YYNGEE come from the germline V gene. V shed 4 bases and J shed 1 base, with 11 bases lying between them. CDR3 DNA: TGTGCCAGCAGCCTACAGCTTTCCCAAGAGACCCAGTACTTC. Translation gives CASSLQLSQETQYF.

The genes are TRBV5-6 and TRBJ1-3; D is unclear. The V gene lost 0 bases and the J gene lost 2 bases, with 9 bases spanning the gap. The CDR3 sequence is 15 residues long. Germline CDR1 is SGHDT and CDR2 is YYEEEE. The CDR3 spells CASSLDQLPGNTIYF. Here the CDR3 DNA reads TGTGCCAGCAGCTTGGATCAACTCCCTGGAAACACCATATATTTT. Full variable domain (outside the CDR3, taken from reference TRBV5-6 and TRBJ1-3): DAGVTQSPTHLIKTRGQQVTLRCSPKSGHDTVSWYQQALGQGPQFIFQYYEEEERQRGNFPDRFSGHQFPNYSSELNVNALLLGDSALYLCASSLDQLPGNTIYFGEGSWLTVV.

V is TRBV4-3 and J is TRBJ1-3, with D unclear. This CDR3 spans 16 amino acids. In germline, CDR1 is LGHNA, CDR2 YSLEER. V was clipped by 1 base and J by 0 bases, with 10 bases between them. The CDR3 DNA is TGCGCCAGCAGCCAAGGGAACGGGTCCTCTGGAAACACCATATATTTT. This gives the protein CASSQGNGSSGNTIYF.

The V call is TRBV5-1, the J call TRBJ2-3; a possible D gene is TRBD2 (6 bases). Germline assignment: CDR1 SGHRS and CDR2 YFSETQ. V lost 0 bases, J lost 4 bases, and 12 bases lay in between. The CDR3 length is 15 residues. The CDR3 here is CASSLVRELADTQYF. The CDR3 nucleotides are TGCGCCAGCAGCTTGGTCCGGGAGTTAGCAGATACGCAGTATTTT. The variable domain in full, with the rest retrieved from reference TRBV5-1 and TRBJ2-3, is KAGVTQTPRYLIKTRGQQVTLSCSPISGHRSVSWYQQTPGQGLQFLFEYFSETQRNKGNFPGRFSGRQFSNSRSEMNVSTLELGDSALYLCASSLVRELADTQYFGPGTRLTVL.

V gene TRBV7-6 combines with J gene TRBJ2-5; D gene uncertain. The CDR3 is 14 residues long. V was clipped by 1 base and J by 4 bases, with 10 bases between them. In germline, CDR1 is SGHVS, CDR2 FNYEAQ. CDR3 sequence (DNA): TGTGCCAGCAGCTTAGTAGGTTCGGGAGAGACCCAGTACTTC. Residues: CASSLVGSGETQYF.

V and J are TRBV4-2 and TRBJ2-7, with D possibly being TRBD1 (5 bases). Germline CDR1 LGHNA, CDR2 YNFKEQ. The CDR3 loop spans 17 amino acids. Between the trimmed V and J ends, which lost 1 base and 1 base, there was a span of 17 bases. The CDR3 reads CASSQVGQGRASYEQYF. The CDR3 bases are TGTGCCAGCAGCCAAGTTGGTCAGGGTCGCGCTTCCTACGAGCAGTACTTC.